Each of the 7 T cell receptor beta chains below was sequenced from the same sample in a study of blood T cell repertoires in COVID-19. Assay: immunoSEQ multiplex PCR; the TCRdb copy retains only in-frame clones and omits some. The sample lists a few hundred thousand clones, approximately 80% occurring once. Sequenced: peripheral blood. The receptors come from a woman aged 45 to 65 with acute or convalescent COVID-19.

The gene calls are TRBV29-1 and TRBJ1-2, with D uncertain. CDR3 length equals 12 residues. Deletions cut 5 bases from V and 2 bases from J, with 9 bases between. The germline CDR1 and CDR2 sequences are SQVTM and ANQGSEA. CDR3 sequence: CSVPVVNYGYTF. The CDR3 nucleotides are TGCAGCGTTCCAGTGGTCAACTATGGCTACACCTTC.

The chain joins TRBV5-1 to TRBJ2-5, with D tentatively TRBD2 (5 bases). Germline lookup yields CDR1 SGHRS and CDR2 YFSETQ. The CDR3 length is 14 residues. V gave up 3 bases and J gave up 5 bases, with 14 bases separating them. DNA of the CDR3: TGCGCCAGCAGCTCCGCGAGAGGGTCGGAGACCCAGTACTTC. This gives the protein CASSSARGSETQYF.

The CDR3 bases are TGTGCCAGCAGCGGAATCCTAGGGACACTGTATGGCTACACCTTC. Its protein product is CASSGILGTLYGYTF. The chain is built from TRBV9 and TRBJ1-2; D may be TRBD1 (6 bases). Germline V gene lookup returns CDR1 SGDLS and CDR2 YYNGEE. Trimming removed 3 bases from V and 5 bases from J, with 17 bases in between. This CDR3 comprises 15 residues.

The chain couples TRBV9 to TRBJ2-3, with a possible D match to TRBD1 (5 bases). CDR1 and CDR2 (germline): SGDLS, YYNGEE. The CDR3 totals 17 residues. The V and J ends lost 2 bases and 2 bases respectively, with 18 bases between them. The DNA for the CDR3 is TGTGCCAGCAGCGTCCTAAAGACTGGGGCCCCCACAGATACGCAGTATTTT. Protein product: CASSVLKTGAPTDTQYF.

This chain connects TRBV7-8 to TRBJ2-7, with D possibly being TRBD1 (6 bases). With 2 bases removed from V and 2 bases from J, the gap between germline ends came to 10 bases. The CDR3 sequence is 14 residues long. CDR1 is SGHVS and CDR2 is FQNEAQ in the germline V gene. CDR3 DNA: TGTGCCAGCAGCTTACAGGGGTTTGCCTACGAGCAGTACTTC. It yields the protein CASSLQGFAYEQYF.

This clone has more than one count but fewer than ten. The chain recombines TRBV6-5 with TRBJ1-2; TRBD1 might be the D (6 bases). In germline, CDR1 is MNHEY, CDR2 SVGAGI. The CDR3 has 14 residues. Trimming removed 6 bases at V and 4 bases at J, with 15 bases between. For the CDR3, the DNA is TGTGCCAGCAGCTCTCTCGGGGGGGCCTATGGCTACACCTTC. This codes for CASSSLGGAYGYTF.

The V and J genes are TRBV5-1 and TRBJ2-3, with D perhaps matching TRBD2 (5 bases). The CDR3 runs 14 residues. Trimming removed 4 bases from V and 2 bases from J, with 11 bases in between. CDR1 is SGHRS, CDR2 YFSETQ, per germline. The CDR3 region has the DNA TGCGCCAGCAGCCCTAGCCCTATCACAGATACGCAGTATTTT. Encoded protein: CASSPSPITDTQYF.